The rows below give T cell receptor beta chains drawn from one sample of a study of T cells after posttransplantation cyclophosphamide. The method was immunoSEQ multiplex PCR; TCRdb's version includes in-frame clones alone and lacks a portion of them. Of approximately 3,500 clones listed, nearly 97% were seen once; the top ten hold approximately 1.2%. Sequences were obtained from naive CD8+ T cells sorted from PBMCs. The receptor set was obtained from a woman in her 50s in good health and a related stem cell transplant donor. Both conserved end residues are part of each CDR3. The order of the fields is D gene, V gene, J gene, clone size, CDR3 protein, CDR3 DNA. D genes are given only for firm matches. The size entry is marked missing in some rows and otherwise reads once, few, many or a size class.

D gene: .; V gene: TRBV7-9; J gene: TRBJ1-1; clone size: .; CDR3 protein: CASSLSRQPEAFF; CDR3 DNA: TGTGCCAGCAGCTTGTCACGACAGCCTGAAGCTTTCTTT
D gene: TRBD2; V gene: TRBV4-1; J gene: TRBJ2-7; clone size: .; CDR3 protein: CASSQGLGLAGETYEQYF; CDR3 DNA: TGCGCCAGCAGCCAAGGCCTTGGACTAGCGGGAGAAACCTACGAGCAGTACTTC
D gene: .; V gene: TRBV2; J gene: TRBJ2-3; clone size: .; CDR3 protein: CARENTDTQYF; CDR3 DNA: TGTGCCAGGGAGAACACCGATACGCAGTATTTT
D gene: .; V gene: TRBV4-1; J gene: TRBJ1-5; clone size: .; CDR3 protein: CASSHQEWGNQPQHF; CDR3 DNA: TGCGCCAGCAGCCACCAGGAATGGGGCAATCAGCCCCAGCATTTT
D gene: .; V gene: TRBV7-9; J gene: TRBJ2-1; clone size: .; CDR3 protein: CASSLVGPYNEQFF; CDR3 DNA: TGTGCCAGCAGCCTAGTTGGGCCGTACAATGAGCAGTTCTTC
D gene: TRBD1; V gene: TRBV7-3; J gene: TRBJ2-5; clone size: .; CDR3 protein: CASSLWGTGAAETQYF; CDR3 DNA: TGTGCCAGCAGCTTATGGGGGACAGGGGCAGCGGAGACCCAGTACTTC
D gene: TRBD1; V gene: TRBV5-6; J gene: TRBJ1-2; clone size: .; CDR3 protein: CASSWDRGNYGYTF; CDR3 DNA: TGTGCCAGCAGCTGGGACAGGGGGAACTATGGCTACACCTTC
D gene: .; V gene: TRBV10-1; J gene: TRBJ2-1; clone size: .; CDR3 protein: CASSESVPSEQFF; CDR3 DNA: TGCGCCAGCAGTGAGAGTGTGCCTAGTGAGCAGTTCTTC
D gene: TRBD1; V gene: TRBV7-6; J gene: TRBJ2-7; clone size: once; CDR3 protein: CASSLGGQREQYF; CDR3 DNA: TGTGCCAGCAGCTTAGGGGGACAGCGCGAGCAGTACTTC
D gene: .; V gene: TRBV11-3; J gene: TRBJ2-5; clone size: .; CDR3 protein: CASSYAEETQYF; CDR3 DNA: TGTGCCAGCAGCTATGCGGAAGAGACCCAGTACTTC
D gene: .; V gene: TRBV5-1; J gene: TRBJ2-7; clone size: .; CDR3 protein: CASSTTGIYEQYF; CDR3 DNA: TGCGCCAGCAGCACCACAGGGATCTACGAGCAGTACTTC
D gene: TRBD1; V gene: TRBV5-8; J gene: TRBJ2-3; clone size: once; CDR3 protein: CASSQGQDRTDTQYF; CDR3 DNA: TGTGCCAGCAGCCAGGGACAGGACCGCACAGATACGCAGTATTTT
D gene: .; V gene: TRBV4-3; J gene: TRBJ1-2; clone size: .; CDR3 protein: CASSTENNYGYTF; CDR3 DNA: TGCGCCAGCAGTACAGAGAATAACTATGGCTACACCTTC
D gene: TRBD2; V gene: TRBV19; J gene: TRBJ2-1; clone size: .; CDR3 protein: CASSILLAGGRNNEQFF; CDR3 DNA: TGTGCCAGTAGTATTCTCCTAGCGGGAGGCCGAAACAATGAGCAGTTCTTC
D gene: TRBD2; V gene: TRBV9; J gene: TRBJ2-7; clone size: .; CDR3 protein: CASSPVAGEPYEQYF; CDR3 DNA: TGTGCCAGCAGCCCCGTAGCGGGAGAACCCTACGAGCAGTACTTC
D gene: TRBD2; V gene: TRBV7-7; J gene: TRBJ2-5; clone size: .; CDR3 protein: CASHYAAGARETQYF; CDR3 DNA: TGTGCCAGCCATTACGCAGCGGGGGCGAGGGAGACCCAGTACTTC
D gene: .; V gene: TRBV27; J gene: TRBJ1-6; clone size: .; CDR3 protein: CASSFGFRNSPLHF; CDR3 DNA: TGTGCCAGCAGTTTTGGGTTCAGGAATTCACCCCTCCACTTT
D gene: TRBD1; V gene: TRBV9; J gene: TRBJ1-4; clone size: .; CDR3 protein: CASSVSGTGYEKLFF; CDR3 DNA: TGTGCCAGCAGCGTTTCCGGGACAGGGTATGAAAAACTGTTTTTT
D gene: TRBD1; V gene: TRBV2; J gene: TRBJ1-2; clone size: few; CDR3 protein: CASRISGTGDGYTF; CDR3 DNA: TGTGCCAGCAGGATTAGCGGGACAGGGGATGGCTACACCTTC
D gene: TRBD2; V gene: TRBV4-2; J gene: TRBJ2-2; clone size: once; CDR3 protein: CASSLSGRELFF; CDR3 DNA: TGTGCCAGCAGCCTTAGCGGGAGGGAGCTGTTTTTT
D gene: .; V gene: TRBV27; J gene: TRBJ2-7; clone size: .; CDR3 protein: CASSLIRDRHYEQYF; CDR3 DNA: TGTGCCAGCAGTTTAATCAGGGATCGCCACTACGAGCAGTACTTC
D gene: TRBD1; V gene: TRBV5-4; J gene: TRBJ1-2; clone size: .; CDR3 protein: CASSLRGRHGYTF; CDR3 DNA: TGTGCCAGCAGCTTGAGGGGGCGCCATGGCTACACCTTC
D gene: .; V gene: TRBV9; J gene: TRBJ1-1; clone size: .; CDR3 protein: CASSVGSGITEAFF; CDR3 DNA: TGTGCCAGCAGCGTAGGATCAGGGATCACTGAAGCTTTCTTT
D gene: TRBD1; V gene: TRBV2; J gene: TRBJ1-3; clone size: .; CDR3 protein: CASSGTPPDRGSSGNTIYF; CDR3 DNA: TGTGCCAGCAGTGGCACCCCTCCCGACAGGGGGAGCTCTGGAAACACCATATATTTT
D gene: .; V gene: TRBV27; J gene: TRBJ2-7; clone size: .; CDR3 protein: CASSNWTAHEQYF; CDR3 DNA: TGTGCCAGCAGTAACTGGACAGCACACGAGCAGTACTTC
D gene: .; V gene: TRBV5-1; J gene: TRBJ2-7; clone size: .; CDR3 protein: CASSLGEAYEQYF; CDR3 DNA: TGCGCCAGCAGCTTGGGGGAGGCCTACGAGCAGTACTTC
D gene: TRBD1; V gene: TRBV6-5; J gene: TRBJ1-2; clone size: .; CDR3 protein: CASSGGTDYGYTF; CDR3 DNA: TGTGCCAGCAGTGGTGGGACAGACTATGGCTACACCTTC
D gene: TRBD2; V gene: TRBV6-5; J gene: TRBJ2-3; clone size: .; CDR3 protein: CASSLLADTDTQYF; CDR3 DNA: TGTGCCAGCAGTTTGCTAGCGGACACAGATACGCAGTATTTT
D gene: TRBD1; V gene: TRBV4-1; J gene: TRBJ1-3; clone size: .; CDR3 protein: CASSPGTGSGNTIYF; CDR3 DNA: TGCGCCAGCAGCCCCGGGACAGGCTCTGGAAACACCATATATTTT
D gene: .; V gene: TRBV13; J gene: TRBJ2-2; clone size: .; CDR3 protein: CASSPAQGHGPGELFF; CDR3 DNA: TGTGCCAGCAGCCCTGCGCAGGGCCATGGTCCCGGGGAGCTGTTTTTT
D gene: .; V gene: TRBV28; J gene: TRBJ2-7; clone size: .; CDR3 protein: CASTWGDHSYEQYF; CDR3 DNA: TGTGCCAGCACCTGGGGGGACCACTCCTACGAGCAGTACTTC
D gene: TRBD2; V gene: TRBV27; J gene: TRBJ2-7; clone size: .; CDR3 protein: CASSLLGGGYEQYF; CDR3 DNA: TGTGCCAGCAGTTTATTGGGGGGAGGGTACGAGCAGTACTTC
D gene: .; V gene: TRBV10-3; J gene: TRBJ2-2; clone size: .; CDR3 protein: CAISEVRANTGELFF; CDR3 DNA: TGTGCCATCAGTGAGGTCCGGGCGAACACCGGGGAGCTGTTTTTT